This TCR beta chain derives from a study of regulatory T cells in long-lasting Graves disease. This clonotype was recorded many times. Its antigen remains unknown. Germline V lookup: CDR1 SNHLY, CDR2 FYNNEI. The V gene end was trimmed by 5 bases and the J gene end by 1 base; junction bases not matched to a gene: 4. The CDR3 runs 15 residues. CDR3-region Arm-PCR and iRepertoire HTBI primers produced the TCR beta libraries. Each CDR3 protein gets one entry after TCRdb re-called the multiplex PCR reads with MiXCR. The sample yields around 500,000 distinct CDR3 sequences, 12% seen once. General study results and limits: Fewer public clonotypes were shared by new patients (roughly 970) than by persistent patients (approximately 2,700).

Time point described: newly diagnosed GD, antithyroid drugs for less than 3 months. RNA extracted from PBMCs served as the sequencing template. This sample also belongs to another study, concerning T cells in Graves' hyperthyroidism and ophthalmopathy. That investigation notes: Progression to ophthalmopathy was predicted a median of 6.5 months early.

The clonotype originates from a woman aged 30 to 39 with Graves disease. V usage is TRBV2 and J usage is TRBJ2-3, with 9 bases matching TRBD2. Here the sequenced sample was peripheral blood mononuclear cells (PBMCs), taken at new diagnosis, from a patient treated with antithyroid drugs. The CDR3 sequence: CASSKRLAGTDTQYF. CDR3 nucleotides: TGTGCCAGCAGTAAAAGACTAGCGGGCACAGATACGCAGTATTTT.